This T cell receptor (beta chain) appears in the sequencing data of a study of radiation and T cells in renal cell carcinoma. Notes on the study in general: Irradiated tumors held more dominant CDR3 motifs than control tumors. Irradiated tumors had higher TCR clonality than control tumors.

The CDR3 has 15 amino acids. Looked up from germline, CDR1 is SEHNR and CDR2 is FQNEAQ (reference sequence). V lost 1 base, J lost 7 bases, and 16 bases lay in between. Treatment meaning: treatment-naive control, cytoreductive nephrectomy. Treatment-naive patients without radiation supplied the control tumors at nephrectomy. As for this clone: Antigen specificity is unknown.

This table comes from immunoSEQ multiplex PCR, and its TCRdb copy is limited to in-frame clones, with some not included. Among around 16,000 clones, about 58% were seen once, and the ten largest hold 9.7%. The material sequenced was tumor tissue, taken from a patient whose treatment was nephrectomy without radiotherapy. This TCR came from a man in his forties with renal cell carcinoma. This chain links TRBV7-9 with TRBJ1-1; tentatively, D is TRBD1 (5 bases). CDR3 residues: CASSLGPETVDEAFF. Written as DNA, the CDR3 is TGTGCCAGCAGCTTAGGGCCAGAGACAGTCGATGAAGCTTTCTTT.